The 20 T cell receptor beta chains in this list originate from one sample, sequenced in a study of blood T cell repertoires in COVID-19. Measured with immunoSEQ multiplex PCR; TCRdb has only the in-frame clones, and not every one. The sample shows 170,000 or so clones, 90% to 95% of them seen only once. What was sequenced was peripheral blood. The receptor source for this set is a man aged 50 to 60 with acute or convalescent COVID-19.

The chain carries TRBV1 and TRBJ2-1; TRBD2 reflects the table's D call only, with no check against the DNA. TRBV1 constitutes a pseudogene. This CDR3 region has 16 residues. The CDR3 reads CTSSQRRGGAYNEQFF. Written as DNA, the CDR3 is TGCACCAGCAGCCAAAGGCGGGGGGGGGCCTACAATGAGCAGTTCTTC.

The chain is built from TRBV18 and TRBJ1-2, with 9 bases aligning to TRBD1. CDR1 is KGHSH, CDR2 LQKENI, per germline. The CDR3 totals 14 residues. V lost 2 bases to trimming and J lost 6 bases; unmatched junction nucleotides: 4. The CDR3 DNA is TGTGCCAGCTCACCAAGTAGGACAGGGGATGGCTACACCTTC. Protein sequence: CASSPSRTGDGYTF.

This rearrangement joins TRBV28 to TRBJ2-5, with 9 bases fitting TRBD2. Trimming cost V 0 bases and J 1 base; bases outside gene matches: 3. Germline V gene data show CDR1 as MDHEN and CDR2 as SYDVKM. This CDR3 has 16 residues. The CDR3 is CASSLWAGGPQETQYF. The DNA for the CDR3 is TGTGCCAGCAGTTTATGGGCGGGAGGGCCCCAAGAGACCCAGTACTTC.

This chain joins TRBV5-6 and TRBJ2-5; tentatively, D is TRBD2 (7 bases). The germline V and J ends were trimmed by 1 base and 3 bases, with 13 bases remaining between them. Germline V gives CDR1 SGHDT, CDR2 YYEEEE. The CDR3 sequence is 15 residues long. In nucleotides, the CDR3 is TGTGCCAGCAGCTTGTTAAGCGGGACAAAAGAGACCCAGTACTTC. Translation: CASSLLSGTKETQYF. Full variable domain (outside the CDR3, taken from reference TRBV5-6 and TRBJ2-5): DAGVTQSPTHLIKTRGQQVTLRCSPKSGHDTVSWYQQALGQGPQFIFQYYEEEERQRGNFPDRFSGHQFPNYSSELNVNALLLGDSALYLCASSLLSGTKETQYFGPGTRLLVL.

The chain joins TRBV19 to TRBJ2-1, with 12 bases identical to TRBD2. This CDR3 has 16 amino acids. CDR1 LNHDA and CDR2 SQIVND come from the germline V gene (reference sequence). V gave up 0 bases and J gave up 6 bases; unmatched junction bases: 3. The CDR3 DNA sequence: TGTGCCAGTAGTATAGAACTAGCGGGAGGAGGCAATGAGCAGTTCTTC. This codes for CASSIELAGGGNEQFF.

This chain links TRBV7-2 with TRBJ2-2; D is undetermined. V was clipped by 4 bases and J by 5 bases, with 11 bases between them. The CDR3 loop spans 14 amino acids. Germline V gene lookup returns CDR1 SGHTA and CDR2 FQGNSA. The CDR3 is CASSSALSTGELFF. The CDR3 DNA follows: TGTGCCAGCAGCTCCGCACTGAGTACCGGGGAGCTGTTTTTT. Variable domain in full (rest from reference TRBV7-2 and TRBJ2-2): GAGVSQSPSNKVTEKGKDVELRCDPISGHTALYWYRQSLGQGLEFLIYFQGNSAPDKSGLPSDRFSAERTGGSVSTLTIQRTQQEDSAVYLCASSSALSTGELFFGEGSRLTVL.

This chain links TRBV10-3 with TRBJ2-5; tentatively, D is TRBD2 (6 bases). Germline V lookup: CDR1 ENHRY, CDR2 SYGVKD. This CDR3 is 15 amino acids long. V was trimmed by 3 bases and J by 8 bases, leaving 19 bases between them. This chain's CDR3 is CAISDTTSPLDTQYF. The CDR3 nucleotides are TGTGCCATCAGTGATACAACTAGCCCACTAGACACCCAGTACTTC.

The J gene is TRBJ1-6, the V gene TRBV6-5; unclear D gene. This CDR3 has 14 amino acids. The V gene's germline CDR1 is MNHEY and CDR2 SVGAGI. The germline V and J ends were trimmed by 4 bases and 9 bases, with 13 bases remaining between them. The CDR3 coding sequence is TGTGCCAGCAGTTTAGGCGGGTCTGTTTCACCCCTCCACTTT. It is translated as CASSLGGSVSPLHF.

The chain links TRBV10-3 to TRBJ2-3, with D perhaps matching TRBD1 (6 bases). V gave up 5 bases and J gave up 1 base, with 16 bases separating them. In germline, CDR1 is ENHRY, CDR2 SYGVKD. This CDR3 contains 16 residues. The CDR3 nucleotides are TGTGCCATCAGTAACCAGGGGCTGCGAGGCACAGATACGCAGTATTTT. This encodes CAISNQGLRGTDTQYF.

V usage is TRBV4-1 and J usage is TRBJ2-1, with TRBD2 identical over 12 bases. Trimming cost V 4 bases and J 0 bases; bases outside gene matches: 7. There are 18 residues in the CDR3. The V gene's germline CDR1 is MGHRA and CDR2 YSYEKL. The CDR3 nucleotides read TGCGCCAGCAGCCGAGAGGCGGGACTAGCGGGCTCCTACAATGAGCAGTTCTTC. It encodes CASSREAGLAGSYNEQFF.

J is TRBJ2-5 and V is TRBV19; 8 bases align to TRBD1. The CDR3 has 16 residues. Germline CDR1 reads LNHDA; CDR2 reads SQIVND (reference sequence). The V segment lost 3 bases and the J segment 4 bases; nucleotides outside the gene matches: 10. DNA for the CDR3: TGTGCCAGTAGTATTCTGGCAGGGGGCTATGGAGAGACCCAGTACTTC. It specifies CASSILAGGYGETQYF. The full variable domain, in which reference TRBV19 and TRBJ2-5 provide the parts outside the CDR3, is DGGITQSPKYLFRKEGQNVTLSCEQNLNHDAMYWYRQDPGQGLRLIYYSQIVNDFQKGDIAEGYSVSREKKESFPLTVTSAQKNPTAFYLCASSILAGGYGETQYFGPGTRLLVL.

This chain joins TRBV5-8 and TRBJ2-3; possibly TRBD2 for D (5 bases). CDR3 length: 13 amino acids. Germline CDR1 SGHTS, CDR2 YDEGEE. V shed 4 bases and J shed 1 base, with 7 bases lying between them. CDR3: CASSTRGTDTQYF. CDR3 coding DNA: TGTGCCAGCAGCACTAGAGGCACAGATACGCAGTATTTT. Complete variable domain (other parts from reference TRBV5-8 and TRBJ2-3): EAGVTQSPTHLIKTRGQQATLRCSPISGHTSVYWYQQALGLGLQFLLWYDEGEERNRGNFPPRFSGRQFPNYSSELNVNALELEDSALYLCASSTRGTDTQYFGPGTRLTVL.

In DNA, the CDR3 is TGTGCCAGCACCGGCGGAGGACCCACAGATACGCAGTATTTT. Translated, it gives CASTGGGPTDTQYF. V and J are TRBV9 and TRBJ2-3, with D perhaps matching TRBD2 (5 bases). Germline V gene sequence: CDR1 SGDLS, CDR2 YYNGEE. This CDR3 has 14 amino acids. V lost 6 bases and J 2 bases, leaving 13 bases between the germline ends.

This chain links TRBV19 with TRBJ1-4; D unresolved. This CDR3 spans 16 amino acids. Trimming pared 4 bases from V and 0 bases from J, leaving 12 bases between. Germline V lookup: CDR1 LNHDA, CDR2 SQIVND (reference sequence). The CDR3 spells CASSSPGGATNEKLFF. The CDR3 coding sequence is TGTGCCAGTAGTAGCCCTGGAGGTGCAACTAATGAAAAACTGTTTTTT.

This sequence joins TRBV3-1 (or the pseudogene TRBV3-2) and TRBJ2-3; 7 bases agree with TRBD2. Germline-derived CDR1 and CDR2 are LGHDT and YNNKEL (reference sequence). CDR3 length: 14 residues. The junction had 1 base not matched to a gene; V was cut back by 3 bases and J by 1 base. The CDR3 sequence is CASSQGGGTDTQYF. CDR3 bases: TGTGCCAGCAGCCAGGGGGGGGGCACAGATACGCAGTATTTT.

V and J are TRBV28 and TRBJ1-4; possible D gene TRBD1, 5 bases. This CDR3 is 16 amino acids long. Between the trimmed V and J ends, which lost 1 base and 1 base, there was a span of 10 bases. The germline CDR1 and CDR2 sequences are MDHEN and SYDVKM. The CDR3 loop is CASSLSGGGTNEKLFF. The CDR3 DNA reads as TGTGCCAGCAGTTTATCCGGGGGGGGAACTAATGAAAAACTGTTTTTT.

The chain recombines TRBV7-2 with TRBJ2-1; D ambiguous. CDR1 and CDR2 (germline): SGHTA, FQGNSA. Trimming shortened V by 5 bases and J by 0 bases, and 11 bases separated the two germline ends. The CDR3 spans 15 residues. CDR3 sequence reads: CASSTNSLSYNEQFF. The CDR3 DNA sequence: TGTGCCAGCAGCACGAACAGTCTCTCCTACAATGAGCAGTTCTTC.

J is TRBJ1-5 and V is TRBV12-3 or TRBV12-4; no clear D. V lost 6 bases and J 1 base, leaving 7 bases between the germline ends. This CDR3 contains 13 residues. The CDR3 DNA reads TGTGCCAGCAGGGGAGACAGCAATCAGCCCCAGCATTTT. This codes for CASRGDSNQPQHF.

CDR3 nucleotides: TGTGCCAGCAGTTTTTCGGGGAGGGGCTACACCTTC. Translation: CASSFSGRGYTF. The genes are TRBV6-5 and TRBJ1-2; D ambiguous. The V gene's germline CDR1 is MNHEY and CDR2 SVGAGI. The CDR3 sequence is 12 residues long. Trimming removed 4 bases from V and 8 bases from J, with 11 bases in between.

This chain links TRBV7-6 with TRBJ2-3; weak D call: TRBD2 (6 bases). Trimming removed 5 bases from V and 5 bases from J, with 17 bases in between. Germline V gene sequence: CDR1 SGHVS, CDR2 FNYEAQ. There are 15 residues in the CDR3. This chain's CDR3 is CASSDRGNTLDTQYF. The DNA of the CDR3 is TGTGCCAGCAGCGACCGGGGGAACACCCTAGATACGCAGTATTTT.